What follows are 32 T cell receptor beta chains derived from one specimen sequenced in a study of blood T cell repertoires in COVID-19. TCRdb keeps only in-frame clones here, not all; method: immunoSEQ multiplex PCR. The sample has roughly 88,000 clones; about 90% are singletons. The sequencing sample was made of peripheral blood. The receptors here all came from a woman in her 50s in a cohort sampled during active COVID-19.

The gene calls are TRBV11-2 and TRBJ2-7, with 7 nucleotides matching TRBD2. There are 14 residues in the CDR3. With V trimmed by 0 bases and J by 12 bases, 11 bases remained unmatched. CDR1 SGHAT and CDR2 FQNNGV come from the germline V gene. In DNA, the CDR3 is TGTGCCAGCAGCTTAGATCCGGGGAGGGCCCCGGCGTACTTC. This codes for CASSLDPGRAPAYF.

The rearrangement uses TRBV5-1 and TRBJ2-2; 11 positions agree with TRBD1. After removal of 0 bases from V and 6 bases from J, the junction contained 7 bases not matched to a gene. This CDR3 region has 17 residues. From germline, CDR1 is SGHRS and CDR2 YFSETQ. CDR3: CASSLDAGQGAAGELFF. The CDR3 DNA reads TGCGCCAGCAGCTTGGACGCCGGACAGGGGGCGGCCGGGGAGCTGTTTTTT.

The rearrangement uses TRBV9 and TRBJ1-2; the match to TRBD1 covers 9 bases. The CDR3 spans 15 residues. Germline V lookup: CDR1 SGDLS, CDR2 YYNGEE. The V gene end was trimmed by 3 bases and the J gene end by 6 bases; junction bases not matched to a gene: 9. The CDR3 DNA reads TGTGCCAGCAGCGGAAGAAGGGGACAGGGCCATGGCTACACCTTC. As protein: CASSGRRGQGHGYTF. Full variable domain (rest looked up from reference TRBV9 and TRBJ1-2): DSGVTQTPKHLITATGQRVTLRCSPRSGDLSVYWYQQSLDQGLQFLIQYYNGEERAKGNILERFSAQQFPDLHSELNLSSLELGDSALYFCASSGRRGQGHGYTFGSGTRLTVV.

V is TRBV19 and J is TRBJ2-1; 9 nucleotides align to TRBD2. The V segment lost 4 bases and the J segment 6 bases; nucleotides outside the gene matches: 7. CDR1 is LNHDA and CDR2 is SQIVND in the germline V gene (reference sequence). The CDR3 extends over 15 amino acids. CDR3 in DNA: TGTGCCAGTAGTACGGGGACTAGCAGGGCCAATGAGCAGTTCTTC. This gives the protein CASSTGTSRANEQFF. The whole variable domain, filled in from reference TRBV19 and TRBJ2-1, reads DGGITQSPKYLFRKEGQNVTLSCEQNLNHDAMYWYRQDPGQGLRLIYYSQIVNDFQKGDIAEGYSVSREKKESFPLTVTSAQKNPTAFYLCASSTGTSRANEQFFGPGTRLTVL.

This sequence joins TRBV6-2 or TRBV6-3 and TRBJ2-7, with TRBD1 identical over 9 bases. Germline V gene lookup returns CDR1 MNHEY and CDR2 SVGEGT. Trimming cost V 2 bases and J 4 bases; bases outside gene matches: 6. CDR3 length equals 15 residues. The CDR3 loop reads CASSYDRGFWYEQYF. CDR3 in DNA: TGTGCCAGCAGTTACGACAGGGGGTTTTGGTACGAGCAGTACTTC.

V gene TRBV11-2 combines with J gene TRBJ2-1, with TRBD1 matching over 9 bases. Germline V lookup: CDR1 SGHAT, CDR2 FQNNGV. J gave up 6 bases and V 5 bases, and 8 bases lay outside the gene matches. The CDR3 spans 15 residues. The CDR3 is CASSGRTGVSNEQFF. In DNA, the CDR3 is TGTGCCAGCAGCGGCCGGACAGGGGTATCCAATGAGCAGTTCTTC.

The rearrangement uses TRBV10-1 and TRBJ1-4; D may be TRBD1 (6 bases). Trimming took off 6 bases at V and 6 bases at J, with 11 bases between the two ends. CDR1 and CDR2 (germline): WNHNN, SYGVQD (reference sequence). The CDR3 runs 13 residues. The DNA for the CDR3 is TGCGCCAGCAGCTCCGGGACACATGAAAAACTGTTTTTT. It specifies CASSSGTHEKLFF.

This rearrangement joins TRBV5-1 to TRBJ1-5, with 7 bases matching TRBD1. Trimming cost V 2 bases and J 2 bases; bases outside gene matches: 4. Germline V CDR1 and CDR2: SGHRS, YFSETQ. The CDR3 has 15 amino acids. The CDR3 sequence is CASSLGQGGNQPQHF. For the CDR3, the DNA is TGCGCCAGCAGCTTAGGGCAGGGGGGCAATCAGCCCCAGCATTTT. The variable domain in full, with the rest retrieved from reference TRBV5-1 and TRBJ1-5, is KAGVTQTPRYLIKTRGQQVTLSCSPISGHRSVSWYQQTPGQGLQFLFEYFSETQRNKGNFPGRFSGRQFSNSRSEMNVSTLELGDSALYLCASSLGQGGNQPQHFGDGTRLSIL.

The chain uses TRBV5-4 and TRBJ2-5; D is possibly TRBD2 (6 bases). Trimming took off 3 bases at V and 9 bases at J, with 12 bases between the two ends. The CDR3 spans 12 residues. The V gene's germline CDR1 is SGHNT and CDR2 YYREEE (reference sequence). The CDR3 DNA reads as TGTGCCAGCAGCTCCCCGGAGCGGGCCCAGTACTTC. It codes for CASSSPERAQYF.

This clone was counted once. J is TRBJ1-1 and V is TRBV28; 7 bases match TRBD1. Germline CDR1 and CDR2: MDHEN and SYDVKM. V lost 7 bases, J lost 11 bases, and 13 bases stayed unmatched. The CDR3 spans 13 residues. The CDR3 DNA reads TGTGCCAGCACCGGGGGTACACAGGGGAACGCTTTCTTT. It encodes CASTGGTQGNAFF.

This chain connects TRBV18 to TRBJ1-2; maybe TRBD1 (6 bases). V shed 2 bases and J shed 3 bases, with 25 bases lying between them. CDR3 size: 19 residues. The germline gives CDR1 KGHSH, CDR2 LQKENI. The chain's CDR3 is CASSPFRLLSGGSDYGYTF. The CDR3 DNA reads as TGTGCCAGCTCACCATTTAGGCTTTTGAGTGGGGGCTCAGACTATGGCTACACCTTC.

This rearrangement joins TRBV9 to TRBJ2-1; TRBD2 is a possible D gene (6 bases). Germline V gene sequence: CDR1 SGDLS, CDR2 YYNGEE. The CDR3 length is 15 residues. V lost 2 bases, J lost 2 bases, and 11 bases lay in between. As DNA, the CDR3 is TGTGCCAGCAGCGTTGGGACTCAAACCTACAATGAGCAGTTCTTC. Protein sequence: CASSVGTQTYNEQFF. Combining the CDR3 with reference TRBV9 and TRBJ2-1 gives the whole variable domain DSGVTQTPKHLITATGQRVTLRCSPRSGDLSVYWYQQSLDQGLQFLIQYYNGEERAKGNILERFSAQQFPDLHSELNLSSLELGDSALYFCASSVGTQTYNEQFFGPGTRLTVL.

The chain uses TRBV28 and TRBJ2-1, with D unresolved. The germline gives CDR1 MDHEN, CDR2 SYDVKM. Trimming pared 6 bases from V and 5 bases from J, leaving 8 bases between. There are 12 residues in the CDR3. CDR3 sequence (DNA): TGTGCCAGCAGACTTGGTAACAATGAGCAGTTCTTC. This translates into CASRLGNNEQFF.

The chain recombines TRBV10-3 with TRBJ1-5, with TRBD1 matching 7 bases. The germline V gene encodes CDR1 ENHRY and CDR2 SYGVKD. V lost 5 bases to trimming and J lost 2 bases; unmatched junction nucleotides: 6. This CDR3 comprises 15 residues. This CDR3 is CAISPQGDRNQPQHF. The CDR3 nucleotides are TGTGCCATCAGTCCCCAGGGGGATCGCAATCAGCCCCAGCATTTT.

The CDR3 bases are TGTGCCAGCAGCGTAGAGGGACTTAGCAATCAGCCCCAGCATTTT. Its translation: CASSVEGLSNQPQHF. The chain couples TRBV9 to TRBJ1-5; D possibly corresponds to TRBD1 (5 bases). Trimming took 0 bases from V and 0 from J, leaving 7 bases between them. This CDR3 has 15 residues. Germline V lookup: CDR1 SGDLS, CDR2 YYNGEE.

The chain uses TRBV9 and TRBJ2-1; tentatively, D is TRBD1 (6 bases). The CDR3 contains 16 residues. The V gene's germline CDR1 is SGDLS and CDR2 YYNGEE. The V end lost 0 bases, the J end lost 10 bases, and 20 bases lay between the germline ends. The CDR3 here is CASSVGRPSGQTEQFF. The CDR3 DNA sequence: TGTGCCAGCAGCGTAGGCCGACCTTCAGGACAGACGGAGCAGTTCTTC.

V and J are TRBV4-1 and TRBJ1-3; D may be TRBD1 (5 bases). CDR1 and CDR2 from the germline V gene are MGHRA and YSYEKL. Trimming shortened V by 3 bases and J by 4 bases, and 13 bases separated the two germline ends. The CDR3 runs 15 residues. In nucleotides, the CDR3 is TGCGCCAGCAGCCACCCGGGGGTATCCGGAAACACCATATATTTT. The encoded protein is CASSHPGVSGNTIYF.

V usage is TRBV5-1 and J usage is TRBJ2-7; 8 bases fit TRBD1. The CDR3 sequence is 15 residues long. Germline V lookup: CDR1 SGHRS, CDR2 YFSETQ. V trimming: 0 bases; J trimming: 3 bases; junction bases outside the gene matches: 5. The CDR3 reads CASSLGQGADYEQYF. The CDR3 coding sequence is TGCGCCAGCAGCTTGGGGCAGGGGGCCGACTACGAGCAGTACTTC.

The genes are TRBV14 and TRBJ2-3, with 8 bases identical to TRBD2. This CDR3 has 15 amino acids. In germline, CDR1 is SGHDN, CDR2 FVKESK. After removal of 8 bases from V and 4 bases from J, the junction contained 11 bases not matched to a gene. The CDR3 DNA reads TGTGCCAGCTCTCTAGTTGCGGGAGGTCCAGATACGCAGTATTTT. This codes for CASSLVAGGPDTQYF.

This clone was seen only once. V and J are TRBV3-1 (or the pseudogene TRBV3-2) and TRBJ2-5; 10 bases line up with TRBD2. The CDR3 runs 21 residues. J was trimmed by 2 bases and V by 1 base; bases with no gene match: 19. The germline V gene encodes CDR1 LGHDT and CDR2 YNNKEL (reference sequence). CDR3 coding DNA: TGTGCCAGCAGCCAAGCTAGTTGGTTTGGGAGCGGGAGGGCCTTACAAGAGACCCAGTACTTC. Amino acids: CASSQASWFGSGRALQETQYF.

V usage is TRBV25-1 and J usage is TRBJ1-1; 9 bases match TRBD1. CDR1 and CDR2 from the germline V gene are MGHDK and SYGVNS. The CDR3 has 13 residues. V lost 8 bases and J lost 4; bases outside the gene matches: 5. CDR3 protein: CASSGQGSTEAFF. The CDR3 DNA follows: TGTGCCAGCTCTGGACAGGGGAGCACTGAAGCTTTCTTT.

In DNA, the CDR3 is TGTGCCAGTAGCACGAGAAATAGCGGCAAGTACTTC. It specifies CASSTRNSGKYF. The chain joins TRBV19 to TRBJ2-4, with D possibly TRBD2 on 6 matching bases. V lost 6 bases to trimming and J lost 14 bases, with 17 bases between them. Per germline, CDR1 LNHDA and CDR2 SQIVND (reference sequence). The CDR3 is 12 amino acids.

This clone turned up a few times. The chain combines TRBV2 with TRBJ2-7; 11 bases are a match to TRBD1. Germline loops: CDR1 SNHLY, CDR2 FYNNEI. V was clipped by 5 bases and J by 0 bases; unmatched bases: 3. The CDR3 spans 15 residues. CDR3 sequence: CASSPDRGRSYEQYF. DNA for the CDR3: TGTGCCAGCAGTCCGGACAGGGGGCGCTCCTACGAGCAGTACTTC.

The chain is built from TRBV4-1 and TRBJ1-2; the D is unclear. The V and J ends lost 0 bases and 4 bases respectively, with 3 bases between them. Germline V gives CDR1 MGHRA, CDR2 YSYEKL. This CDR3 is 12 amino acids long. The CDR3 bases are TGCGCCAGCAGCCAAGACCTCTATGGCTACACCTTC. Its translation is CASSQDLYGYTF.

V gene TRBV5-1 combines with J gene TRBJ1-2, with no clear D. In germline, CDR1 is SGHRS, CDR2 YFSETQ. V was trimmed by 0 bases and J by 0 bases, leaving 9 bases between them. There are 15 residues in the CDR3. CDR3 DNA sequence: TGCGCCAGCAGCTTGGATGACGGAGCTAACTATGGCTACACCTTC. This sequence encodes CASSLDDGANYGYTF.

The chain carries TRBV2 and TRBJ1-5, with D unclear. This CDR3 is 12 amino acids long. With 1 base removed from V and 7 bases from J, the gap between germline ends came to 5 bases. Germline CDR1 and CDR2: SNHLY and FYNNEI. The CDR3 DNA is TGTGCCAGCAGTGAAGGTGGCCAGCCCCAGCATTTT. This sequence encodes CASSEGGQPQHF.

The V gene is TRBV27, the J gene TRBJ1-4; 10 bases map to TRBD1. The germline V gene encodes CDR1 MNHEY and CDR2 SMNVEV (reference sequence). V gave up 0 bases and J gave up 4 bases; unmatched junction bases: 2. CDR3 length: 16 amino acids. The chain's CDR3 is CASSLSGQGYNEKLFF. The CDR3 bases are TGTGCCAGCAGTTTATCGGGACAGGGGTATAATGAAAAACTGTTTTTT.

CDR3 coding DNA: TGTGCCATCAGTGACGGGACTCGACTATCAGATACGCAGTATTTT. Amino acids: CAISDGTRLSDTQYF. This sequence joins TRBV10-3 and TRBJ2-3, with D maybe TRBD2 (6 bases). Germline-derived CDR1 and CDR2 are ENHRY and SYGVKD. Trimming cost V 3 bases and J 4 bases, with 14 bases left between them. The length of the CDR3 is 15 residues.

J is TRBJ2-2 and V is TRBV30; TRBD2 aligns across 7 bases. CDR1 GTSNPN and CDR2 SVGIG come from the germline V gene (reference sequence). This CDR3 spans 19 amino acids. V lost 3 bases and J lost 6; bases outside the gene matches: 22. The CDR3 loop reads CAWSPYYARDPRGAGELFF. CDR3 sequence (DNA): TGTGCCTGGAGCCCTTACTACGCACGGGACCCCCGGGGGGCCGGGGAGCTGTTTTTT.

The chain joins TRBV6-6 to TRBJ2-7, with 13 nucleotides matching TRBD2. The CDR3 runs 17 residues. V was clipped by 6 bases and J by 0 bases; unmatched bases: 8. Germline lookup yields CDR1 MNHNY and CDR2 SVGAGI (reference sequence). DNA of the CDR3: TGTGCCAGCAGCCGACTAGCGGGGGGTCGAATCTCCTACGAGCAGTACTTC. As protein: CASSRLAGGRISYEQYF.

The chain joins TRBV10-3 to TRBJ2-7; D may be TRBD1 (12 bases). From germline, CDR1 is ENHRY and CDR2 SYGVKD. V dropped 6 bases and J dropped 3 bases, with 30 bases sitting between them. The CDR3 totals 19 residues. For the CDR3, the DNA is TGTGCCATCAGCGGGACAGGGGGCCTTAGCGGGAGGGCCAGCTACGAGCAGTACTTC. Encoded protein: CAISGTGGLSGRASYEQYF.

The chain carries TRBV15 and TRBJ2-3, with 7 positions matching TRBD2. Germline V gene sequence: CDR1 LNHNV, CDR2 YYDKDF (reference sequence). V lost 4 bases, J lost 4 bases, and 5 bases stayed unmatched. This CDR3 contains 14 residues. Here the CDR3 reads CATSNGGGADTQYF. CDR3 in DNA: TGTGCCACCAGCAATGGGGGAGGGGCAGATACGCAGTATTTT.